Listed here are 21 T cell receptor beta chains from one sample, sequenced in a study of Tregs in tolerant kidney transplant recipients. Related graft donors supplied nonmyeloablative bone marrow transplants, and mixed chimerism was transient. Repertoires were generated with immunoSEQ multiplex PCR, while TCRdb's copy carries only in-frame clones and drops some. The sample data list 23,000 or so clones. The source was CD4+ T cells from blood (PBMCs), collected 6 months after the transplant. Every receptor here comes from a human patient who received a combined kidney and bone marrow transplant. T cells may partly derive from the graft donor.

Note on this clone: The read terminates 3 residues ahead of where the CDR3 ends, so the germline J gene completes it. This sequence joins TRBV20-1 and TRBJ2-3; 9 nucleotides agree with TRBD2. CDR3 length: 14 residues. J lost 5 bases, V lost 3 bases, and 6 bases had no gene match. The germline V gene encodes CDR1 DFQATT and CDR2 SNEGSKA (reference sequence). The CDR3 sequence: CSARIAGVLDTQYF. The sequenced CDR3 bases are TGCAGTGCTAGGATAGCGGGAGTGTTAGATACG.

The part of the CDR3 DNA that was read is TGTGCCAGCTCACCCGTACTTGGCGGGAGACGGAACGAG. Its translation: CASSPVLGGRRNE. From start to end, the CDR3 is CASSPVLGGRRNEQYF. This sequence joins TRBV18 and TRBJ2-7, with TRBD2 matching 7 bases. The read comes to an end 3 residues before the CDR3 does, leaving the germline J gene to fill in the end. V was pared by 3 bases and J by 5 bases, with 13 bases of the junction left unmatched. The germline V gene encodes CDR1 KGHSH and CDR2 LQKENI. There are 16 residues in the CDR3.

This clone is labeled medium-sized (0.01 to 0.1%) based on frequency. The CDR3 end lies 3 residues beyond the end of the read and is filled in from the germline J gene. The gene calls are TRBV20-1 and TRBJ2-2; perhaps TRBD1 as D (6 bases). This CDR3 has 13 residues. Trimming stripped 6 bases from V and 2 bases from J, with 10 bases between. Germline CDR1 reads DFQATT; CDR2 reads SNEGSKA (reference sequence). CDR3 protein: CSARTANTGELFF. Partial CDR3 DNA: TGCAGTGCCAGGACAGCCAACACCGGGGAG.

For this clone: The DNA ends 3 residues before the CDR3 does, and the rest of the CDR3 is filled in from the germline J gene. The rearrangement joins TRBV29-1 to TRBJ2-1; 8 bases fit TRBD2. This CDR3 contains 18 residues. Unmatched junction bases numbered 23, after V lost 6 bases and J lost 7 bases. Germline lookup yields CDR1 SQVTM and CDR2 ANQGSEA. Here the CDR3 reads CSVFDRGERGLSKNEQFF. The part of the CDR3 DNA that was read is TGCAGCGTCTTTGATAGGGGTGAGCGGGGGCTCTCAAAGAATGAG.

Worth noting for this clone: The CDR3 end is not reached by the read, which stops 3 residues before it; the germline J gene fills it in. V and J are TRBV6-1 and TRBJ1-1; 9 bases match TRBD1. Trimming took 4 bases from V and 5 from J; bases not matched to a gene: 2. The CDR3 consists of 13 residues. Per germline, CDR1 MNHNS and CDR2 SASEGT. The sequenced part of the CDR3 DNA is TGTGCCAGCAGTGGACAGGGGGTTACTGAA. Translation: CASSGQGVTE. The whole CDR3 protein reads CASSGQGVTEAFF.

Comment on this clone: The read terminates 3 residues ahead of where the CDR3 ends, so the germline J gene completes it. The rearrangement joins TRBV7-2 to TRBJ2-2, with 7 bases fitting TRBD1. Trimming cost V 5 bases and J 7 bases; bases outside gene matches: 7. This CDR3 spans 14 amino acids. Germline loops: CDR1 SGHTA, CDR2 FQGNSA. CDR3 sequence: CASSEGGLVGELFF. The DNA read from the CDR3 is TGTGCCAGCAGCGAAGGGGGCTTGGTCGGGGAG.

Details on this clone: The missing CDR3 end, 3 residues past where the read stops, is filled in from the germline J gene. The rearrangement uses TRBV5-6 and TRBJ2-1; TRBD2 might be the D (5 bases). This CDR3 comprises 14 residues. V was shortened by 4 bases and J by 3 bases, with 11 bases between the two germline ends. CDR1 and CDR2 (germline): SGHDT, YYEEEE. CDR3 region: CASSPSRGYNEQFF. CDR3 DNA (partial): TGTGCCAGCAGCCCCTCCCGGGGCTACAATGAG.

A word on this clone: The read comes to an end 3 residues before the CDR3 does, leaving the germline J gene to fill in the end. The V call is TRBV2, the J call TRBJ2-7, with TRBD1 identical over 9 bases. Germline V gene sequence: CDR1 SNHLY, CDR2 FYNNEI. V was clipped by 4 bases and J by 6 bases; unmatched bases: 7. This CDR3 has 14 amino acids. The CDR3 protein is CASSGGQGSSEQYF. Incomplete CDR3 DNA: TGTGCCAGCAGTGGGGGACAGGGATCGTCCGAG.

Details on this clone: Read sequence stops 3 residues before the CDR3 end, and the germline J gene provides the missing end. The chain is built from TRBV7-6 and TRBJ1-6, with TRBD1 matching over 12 bases. Germline V gene data show CDR1 as SGHVS and CDR2 as FNYEAQ. This CDR3 contains 17 residues. The CDR3 loop is CASSLGAGTGGPLALHF. The DNA read from the CDR3 is TGTGCCAGCAGCTTAGGGGCCGGGACAGGGGGCCCTTTGGCC. The complete variable domain, with remaining parts taken from reference TRBV7-6 and TRBJ1-6, reads GAGVSQSPRYKVTKRGQDVALRCDPISGHVSLYWYRQALGQGPEFLTYFNYEAQQDKSGLPNDRFSAERPEGSISTLTIQRTEQRDSAMYRCASSLGAGTGGPLALHFGNGTRLTVT.

Points on this clone: The observed sequence ends 3 residues before the CDR3 terminus, with the missing tail filled in from the germline J gene. The V and J genes are TRBV6-4 and TRBJ1-1; D may be TRBD1 (5 bases). CDR1 and CDR2 from the germline V gene are MRHNA and SNTAGT. CDR3 length: 13 residues. The ends were cut back, 4 bases at V and 4 bases at J, with 10 bases in the middle. This chain's CDR3 is CASSAMGGTEAFF. The DNA read from the CDR3 is TGTGCCAGCAGTGCAATGGGGGGCACTGAA.

About this clone: The sequence runs out 3 residues before the end of the CDR3; the remainder is reconstructed from the germline J gene. The rearrangement joins TRBV6-1 to TRBJ2-1; D is unclear. From germline, CDR1 is MNHNS and CDR2 SASEGT. This CDR3 contains 12 residues. Trimming removed 2 bases from V and 9 bases from J, with 8 bases in between. The CDR3 DNA, read in part, is TGTGCCAGCAGTGAACCCTCTAGTGAG. Protein product: CASSEPSSE. The CDR3 in full is CASSEPSSEQFF.

As concerns this clone: The read halts 3 residues ahead of the CDR3 end, with the missing end drawn from the germline J gene. The J gene is TRBJ1-4, the V gene TRBV7-2; D is uncertain. The V end lost 4 bases, the J end lost 0 bases, and 9 bases lay between the germline ends. Looked up from germline, CDR1 is SGHTA and CDR2 is FQGNSA. This CDR3 has 15 amino acids. The covered CDR3 bases are TGTGCCAGCAGCTGGCAGAGCGCAACTAATGAAAAA. It codes for CASSWQSATNEK. The full-length CDR3 reads as CASSWQSATNEKLFF.

CDR3 bases read: TGTGCCAGCAGCCCCTTAGATGAG. Translated: CASSPLDE. The whole CDR3 protein reads CASSPLDEQFF. The chain is built from TRBV7-9 and TRBJ2-1; D remains unclear. The read falls 3 residues short of the CDR3 end, and the missing part is taken from the germline J gene. Per the germline V gene, CDR1 is SEHNR and CDR2 is FQNEAQ (reference sequence). The V and J ends lost 5 bases and 8 bases respectively, with 7 bases between them. This CDR3 region has 11 residues.

The CDR3 here is CASSSWWGQGMNGYTF. The CDR3 bases that were read are TGCGCCAGCAGCTCGTGGTGGGGACAGGGGATGAATGGC. The V call is TRBV5-1, the J call TRBJ1-2; 10 nucleotides align to TRBD1. The read gets to within 3 residues of the CDR3 end, and the germline J gene fills in the rest. V was clipped by 3 bases and J by 6 bases; unmatched bases: 11. Germline lookup yields CDR1 SGHRS and CDR2 YFSETQ. The CDR3 has 16 residues.

As regards this clone: The CDR3 extends 3 residues past the end of the read, so its final part is completed from the germline J gene. The chain couples TRBV10-3 to TRBJ2-1, with 14 bases that match TRBD2. The CDR3 is made up of 16 amino acids. Germline CDR1 ENHRY, CDR2 SYGVKD. J gave up 7 bases and V 0 bases, and 2 bases lay outside the gene matches. The CDR3 region is CAISESGLAGVNEQFF. CDR3 DNA (partial): TGTGCCATCAGTGAGTCGGGACTAGCGGGAGTTAATGAG.

Regarding this clone: The read terminates 3 residues ahead of where the CDR3 ends, so the germline J gene completes it. The chain has TRBV6-2 or TRBV6-3 and TRBJ2-2; TRBD1 might be the D (6 bases). The V end lost 4 bases, the J end lost 0 bases, and 9 bases lay between the germline ends. This CDR3 region has 15 residues. The V gene's germline CDR1 is MNHEY and CDR2 SVGEGT. The covered CDR3 bases are TGTGCCAGCAGTTCGGACAGTACGAACACCGGGGAG. It translates to CASSSDSTNTGE. The complete CDR3 protein is CASSSDSTNTGELFF.

As concerns this clone: Sequencing ends 3 residues short of the CDR3 end; the germline J gene provides the rest. V is TRBV18 and J is TRBJ1-2; 9 bases map to TRBD1. Germline V lookup: CDR1 KGHSH, CDR2 LQKENI. This CDR3 has 12 amino acids. The DNA read from the CDR3 is TGTGCCAGCTCGCCCACAGGGGGCGGC. It codes for CASSPTGGG. In full, the CDR3 reads CASSPTGGGYTF.

In regard to this clone: The missing CDR3 end, 3 residues past where the read stops, is filled in from the germline J gene. The chain couples TRBV6-1 to TRBJ2-7; 12 positions match TRBD2. Germline trimming cut 4 bases from V and 4 bases from J; bases unmatched to any gene: 2. The CDR3 totals 14 residues. Germline V CDR1 and CDR2: MNHNS, SASEGT. This CDR3 is CASSASGGAYEQYF. The sequenced CDR3 bases are TGTGCCAGCAGTGCTAGCGGGGGGGCGTACGAG.

A remark on this clone: Read sequence stops 3 residues before the CDR3 end, and the germline J gene provides the missing end. This chain links TRBV7-2 with TRBJ1-2; D might be TRBD1 (6 bases). The CDR3 loop spans 13 amino acids. CDR1 and CDR2 (germline): SGHTA, FQGNSA. The V gene lost 4 bases and the J gene lost 4 bases, with 10 bases spanning the gap. The CDR3: CASSYQGSYGYTF. Incomplete CDR3 DNA: TGTGCCAGCAGCTATCAGGGGTCCTATGGC.

In the case of this clone: Read data end 3 residues before the CDR3 end; the end is taken from the germline J gene. The V call is TRBV19, the J call TRBJ2-7; 9 bases map to TRBD1. V gave up 6 bases and J gave up 2 bases; unmatched junction bases: 5. CDR1 LNHDA and CDR2 SQIVND come from the germline V gene (reference sequence). This CDR3 has 14 residues. The CDR3 sequence: CASSWTGVTYEQYF. The DNA read from the CDR3 is TGTGCCAGTAGCTGGACAGGGGTTACCTACGAG.

Concerning this clone itself: Sequencing ends 3 residues short of the CDR3 end; the germline J gene provides the rest. The genes are TRBV18 and TRBJ1-1; D call uncertain. CDR1 and CDR2 (germline): KGHSH, LQKENI. The CDR3 loop spans 13 amino acids. Between the trimmed V and J ends, which lost 1 base and 1 base, there was a span of 4 bases. The DNA read from the CDR3 is TGTGCCAGCTCACCACAGGGGAACACTGAA. It is translated as CASSPQGNTE. The whole CDR3 reads CASSPQGNTEAFF.